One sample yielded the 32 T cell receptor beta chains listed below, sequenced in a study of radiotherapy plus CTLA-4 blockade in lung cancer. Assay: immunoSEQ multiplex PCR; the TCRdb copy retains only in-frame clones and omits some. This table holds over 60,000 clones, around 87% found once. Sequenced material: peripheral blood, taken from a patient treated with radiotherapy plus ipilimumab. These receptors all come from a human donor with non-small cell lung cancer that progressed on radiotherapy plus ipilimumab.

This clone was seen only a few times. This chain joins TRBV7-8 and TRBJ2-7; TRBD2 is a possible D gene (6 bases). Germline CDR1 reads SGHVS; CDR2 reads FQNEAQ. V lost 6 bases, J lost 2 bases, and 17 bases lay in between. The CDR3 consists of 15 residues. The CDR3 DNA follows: TGTGCCAGCAGTCTTTATCCGGGGGTGACCTACGAGCAGTACGTC. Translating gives CASSLYPGVTYEQYV.

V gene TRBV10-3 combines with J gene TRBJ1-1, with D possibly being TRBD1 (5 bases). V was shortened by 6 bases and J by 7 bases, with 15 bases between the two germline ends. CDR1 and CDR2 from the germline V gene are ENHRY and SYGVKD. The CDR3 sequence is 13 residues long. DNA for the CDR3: TGTGCCATCAGGACGAATAGGGACGGTGAAGCTTTCTTT. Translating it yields CAIRTNRDGEAFF.

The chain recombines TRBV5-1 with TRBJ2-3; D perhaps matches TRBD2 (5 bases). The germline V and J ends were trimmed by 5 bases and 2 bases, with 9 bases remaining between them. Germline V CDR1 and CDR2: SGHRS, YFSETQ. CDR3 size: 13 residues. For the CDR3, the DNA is TGCGCCAGCAGTAGCGCCCTCACAGATACGCAGTATTTT. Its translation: CASSSALTDTQYF.

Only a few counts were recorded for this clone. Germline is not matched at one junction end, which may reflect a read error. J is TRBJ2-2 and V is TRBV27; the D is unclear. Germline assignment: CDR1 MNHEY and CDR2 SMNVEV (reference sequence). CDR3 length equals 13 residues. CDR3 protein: CASSLSNPGELFF. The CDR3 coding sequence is TGTGCCAGCAGTTTATCGAACCCCGGGGAGCTGTTTTTT.

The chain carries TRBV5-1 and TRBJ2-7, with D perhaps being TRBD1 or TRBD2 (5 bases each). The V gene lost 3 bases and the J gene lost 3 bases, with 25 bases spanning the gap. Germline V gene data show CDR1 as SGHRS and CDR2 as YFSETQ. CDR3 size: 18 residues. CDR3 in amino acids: CASSSGLRDAESFYEQYF. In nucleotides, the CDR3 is TGCGCCAGCAGCTCCGGGCTACGGGACGCGGAGTCTTTCTACGAGCAGTACTTC.

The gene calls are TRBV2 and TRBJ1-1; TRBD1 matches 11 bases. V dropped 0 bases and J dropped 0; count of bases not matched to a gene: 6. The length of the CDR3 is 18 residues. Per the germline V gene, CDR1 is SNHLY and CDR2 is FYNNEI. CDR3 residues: CASSEADRGLGMNTEAFF. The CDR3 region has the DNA TGTGCCAGCAGTGAAGCGGACAGGGGGCTGGGGATGAACACTGAAGCTTTCTTT.

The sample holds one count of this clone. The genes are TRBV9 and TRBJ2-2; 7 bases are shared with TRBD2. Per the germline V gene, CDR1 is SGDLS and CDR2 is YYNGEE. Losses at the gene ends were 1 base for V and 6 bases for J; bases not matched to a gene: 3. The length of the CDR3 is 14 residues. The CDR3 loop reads CASSVTSDAGELFF. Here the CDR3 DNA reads TGTGCCAGCAGCGTAACTAGCGACGCCGGGGAGCTGTTTTTT.

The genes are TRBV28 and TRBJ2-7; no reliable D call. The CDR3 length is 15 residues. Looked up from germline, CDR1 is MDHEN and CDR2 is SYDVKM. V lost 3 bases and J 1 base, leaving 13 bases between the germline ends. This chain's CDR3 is CASSFGVGGSYEQYF. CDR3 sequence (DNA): TGTGCCAGCAGTTTTGGAGTGGGCGGATCCTACGAGCAGTACTTC. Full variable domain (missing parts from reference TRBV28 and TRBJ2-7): DVKVTQSSRYLVKRTGEKVFLECVQDMDHENMFWYRQDPGLGLRLIYFSYDVKMKEKGDIPEGYSVSREKKERFSLILESASTNQTSMYLCASSFGVGGSYEQYFGPGTRLTVT.

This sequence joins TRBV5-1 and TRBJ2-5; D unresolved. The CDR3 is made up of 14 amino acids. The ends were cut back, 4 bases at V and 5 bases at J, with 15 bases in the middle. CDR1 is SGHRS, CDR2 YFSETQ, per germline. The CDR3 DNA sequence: TGCGCCAGCAGCCCCTCTCAAGGACCGGAGACCCAGTACTTC. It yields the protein CASSPSQGPETQYF.

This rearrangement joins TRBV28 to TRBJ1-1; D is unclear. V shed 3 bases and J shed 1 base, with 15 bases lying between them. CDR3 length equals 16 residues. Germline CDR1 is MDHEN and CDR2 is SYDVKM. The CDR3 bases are TGTGCCAGCAGTTTCCCCACTTCCGTTGGGAACACTGAAGCTTTCTTT. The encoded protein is CASSFPTSVGNTEAFF.

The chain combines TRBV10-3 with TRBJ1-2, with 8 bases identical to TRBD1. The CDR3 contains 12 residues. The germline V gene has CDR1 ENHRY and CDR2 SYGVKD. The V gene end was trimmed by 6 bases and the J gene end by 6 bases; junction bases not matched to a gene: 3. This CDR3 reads CAISQGADGYTF. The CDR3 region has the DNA TGTGCCATCAGCCAGGGGGCGGATGGCTACACCTTC.

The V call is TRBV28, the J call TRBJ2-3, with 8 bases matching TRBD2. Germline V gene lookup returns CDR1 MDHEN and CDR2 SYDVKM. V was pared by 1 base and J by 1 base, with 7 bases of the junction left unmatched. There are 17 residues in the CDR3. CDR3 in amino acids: CASSLFGTSEGTDTQYF. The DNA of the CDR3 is TGTGCCAGCAGTTTATTCGGGACTAGTGAGGGCACAGATACGCAGTATTTT.

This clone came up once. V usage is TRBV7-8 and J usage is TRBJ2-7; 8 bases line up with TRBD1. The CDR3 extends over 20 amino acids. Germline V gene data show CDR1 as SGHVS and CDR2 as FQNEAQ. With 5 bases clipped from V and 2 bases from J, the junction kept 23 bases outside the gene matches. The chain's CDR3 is CASSPIGTGSKKRLTYEQYV. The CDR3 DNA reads TGTGCCAGCAGCCCCATAGGGACAGGTTCAAAAAAGCGTTTAACCTACGAGCAGTACGTC.

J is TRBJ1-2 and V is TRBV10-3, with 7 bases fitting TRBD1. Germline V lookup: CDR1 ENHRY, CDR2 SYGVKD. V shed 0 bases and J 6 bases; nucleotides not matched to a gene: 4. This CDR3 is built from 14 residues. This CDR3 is CAISESYRGDGYTF. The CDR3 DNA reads TGTGCCATCAGTGAGTCGTACAGGGGCGATGGCTACACCTTC.

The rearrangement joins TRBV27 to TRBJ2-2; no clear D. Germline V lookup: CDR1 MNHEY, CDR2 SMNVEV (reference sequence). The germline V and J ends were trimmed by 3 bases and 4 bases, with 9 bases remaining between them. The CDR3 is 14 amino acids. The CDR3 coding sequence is TGTGCCAGCAGTTTGGCCGACTCCACCGGGGAGCTGTTTTTT. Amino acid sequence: CASSLADSTGELFF.

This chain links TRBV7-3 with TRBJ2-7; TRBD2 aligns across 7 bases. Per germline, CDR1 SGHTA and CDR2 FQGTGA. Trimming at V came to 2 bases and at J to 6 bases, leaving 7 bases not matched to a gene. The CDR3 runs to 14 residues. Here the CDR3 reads CASSLFAGASEQYF. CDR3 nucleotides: TGTGCCAGCAGCTTATTCGCGGGAGCATCCGAGCAGTACTTC.

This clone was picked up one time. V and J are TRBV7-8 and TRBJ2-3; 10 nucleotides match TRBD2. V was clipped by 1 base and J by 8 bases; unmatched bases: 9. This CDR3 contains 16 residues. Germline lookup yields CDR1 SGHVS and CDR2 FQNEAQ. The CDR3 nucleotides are TGTGCCAGCAGCTTAGTGTCTAGCGGGAGCAGGGTTACGCAGTATTTT. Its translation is CASSLVSSGSRVTQYF.

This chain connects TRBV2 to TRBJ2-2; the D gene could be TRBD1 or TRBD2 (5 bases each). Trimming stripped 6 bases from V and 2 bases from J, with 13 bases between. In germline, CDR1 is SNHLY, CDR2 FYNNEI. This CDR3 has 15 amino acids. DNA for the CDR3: TGTGCCAGCAGGGGGACCGGGTCAAACACCGGGGAGCTGTTTTTT. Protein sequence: CASRGTGSNTGELFF.

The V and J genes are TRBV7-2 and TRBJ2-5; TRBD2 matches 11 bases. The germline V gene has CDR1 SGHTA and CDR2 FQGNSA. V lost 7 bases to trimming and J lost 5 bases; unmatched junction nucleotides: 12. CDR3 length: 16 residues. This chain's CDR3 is CASNPYSGRVQETQYF. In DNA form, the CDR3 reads TGTGCCAGCAACCCTTATAGCGGGAGGGTCCAGGAGACCCAGTACTTC.

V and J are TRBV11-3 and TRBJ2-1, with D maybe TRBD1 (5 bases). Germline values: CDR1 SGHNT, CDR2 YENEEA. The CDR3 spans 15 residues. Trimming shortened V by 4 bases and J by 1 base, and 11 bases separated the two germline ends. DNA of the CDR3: TGTGCCAGCAGCTCAGAAGGACATTCCTACAATGAGCAGTTCTTC. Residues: CASSSEGHSYNEQFF.

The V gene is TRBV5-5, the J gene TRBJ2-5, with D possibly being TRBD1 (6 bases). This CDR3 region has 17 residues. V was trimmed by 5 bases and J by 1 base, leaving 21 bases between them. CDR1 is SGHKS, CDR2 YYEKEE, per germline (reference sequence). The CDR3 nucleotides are TGTGCCAGCAGGCCTACCACCTCGCCCAGGGGCCAAGAGACCCAGTACTTC. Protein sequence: CASRPTTSPRGQETQYF.

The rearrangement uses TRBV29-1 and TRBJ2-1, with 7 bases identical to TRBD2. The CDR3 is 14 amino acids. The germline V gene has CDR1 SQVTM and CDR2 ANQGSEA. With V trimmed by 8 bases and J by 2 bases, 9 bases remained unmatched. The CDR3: CSPPWEGTYNEQFF. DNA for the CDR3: TGCAGCCCCCCCTGGGAGGGAACCTACAATGAGCAGTTCTTC.

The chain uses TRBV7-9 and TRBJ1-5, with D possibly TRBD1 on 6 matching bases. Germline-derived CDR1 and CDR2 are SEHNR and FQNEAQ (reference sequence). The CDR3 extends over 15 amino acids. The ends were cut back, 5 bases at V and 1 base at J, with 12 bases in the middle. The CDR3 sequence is CASSPTGPSNQPQHF. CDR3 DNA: TGTGCCAGCAGCCCAACAGGGCCCAGCAATCAGCCCCAGCATTTT.

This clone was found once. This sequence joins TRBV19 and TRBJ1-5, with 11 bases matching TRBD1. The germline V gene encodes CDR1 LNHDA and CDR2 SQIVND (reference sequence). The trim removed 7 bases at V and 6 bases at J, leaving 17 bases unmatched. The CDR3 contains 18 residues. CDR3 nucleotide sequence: TGTGCCAGTACCAACGCGGACAGGGGGCGCTTGGGTCGTCAGCCCCAGCATTTT. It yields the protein CASTNADRGRLGRQPQHF.

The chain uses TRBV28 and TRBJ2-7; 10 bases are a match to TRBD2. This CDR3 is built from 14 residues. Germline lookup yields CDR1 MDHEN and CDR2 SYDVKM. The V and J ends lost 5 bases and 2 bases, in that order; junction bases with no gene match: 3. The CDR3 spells CASSTGTSAYEQYV. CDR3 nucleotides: TGTGCCAGCAGTACTGGGACTAGCGCCTACGAGCAGTACGTC.

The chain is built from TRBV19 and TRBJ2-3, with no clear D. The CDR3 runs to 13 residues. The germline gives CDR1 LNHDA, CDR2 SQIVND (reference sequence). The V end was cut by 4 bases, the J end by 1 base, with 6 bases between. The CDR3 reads CASSTYGTDTQYF. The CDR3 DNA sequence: TGTGCCAGTAGTACGTACGGCACAGATACGCAGTATTTT.

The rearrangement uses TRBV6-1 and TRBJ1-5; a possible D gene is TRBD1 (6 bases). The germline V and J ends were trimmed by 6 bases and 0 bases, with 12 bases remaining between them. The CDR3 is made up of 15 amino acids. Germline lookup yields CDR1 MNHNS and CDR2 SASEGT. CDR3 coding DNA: TGTGCCAGCAGGGTGACAGGTGATAGCAATCAGCCCCAGCATTTT. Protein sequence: CASRVTGDSNQPQHF.

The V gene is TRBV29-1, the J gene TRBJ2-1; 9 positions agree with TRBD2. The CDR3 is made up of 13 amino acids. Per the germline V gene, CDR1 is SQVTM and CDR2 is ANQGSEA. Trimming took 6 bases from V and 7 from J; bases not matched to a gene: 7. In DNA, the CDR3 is TGCAGCGTGACTAGCGGAAACCAGAATGAGCAGTTCTTC. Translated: CSVTSGNQNEQFF.

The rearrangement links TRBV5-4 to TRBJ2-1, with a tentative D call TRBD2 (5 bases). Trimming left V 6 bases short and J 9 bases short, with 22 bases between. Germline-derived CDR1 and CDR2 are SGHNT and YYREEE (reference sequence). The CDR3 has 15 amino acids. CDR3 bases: TGTGCCAGCACCCCTGGGGTCGGTAGCGTGGTTGAGCAGTTCTTC. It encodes CASTPGVGSVVEQFF.

CDR3: CASSAGTSGIAFYNEQFF. CDR3 nucleotides: TGTGCCAGTAGTGCCGGGACTAGCGGGATCGCCTTCTACAATGAGCAGTTCTTC. This sequence joins TRBV19 and TRBJ2-1, with 13 positions matching TRBD2. The germline V gene has CDR1 LNHDA and CDR2 SQIVND (reference sequence). This CDR3 is 18 amino acids long. The V segment lost 5 bases and the J segment 3 bases; nucleotides outside the gene matches: 10.

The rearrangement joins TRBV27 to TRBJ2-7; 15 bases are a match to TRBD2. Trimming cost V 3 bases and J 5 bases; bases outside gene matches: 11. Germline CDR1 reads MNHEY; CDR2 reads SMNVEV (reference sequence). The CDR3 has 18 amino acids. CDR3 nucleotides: TGTGCCAGCAGTTTGACGGGACTAGCGGGAGGTCTCTACGACGAGCAGTACTTC. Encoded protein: CASSLTGLAGGLYDEQYF.

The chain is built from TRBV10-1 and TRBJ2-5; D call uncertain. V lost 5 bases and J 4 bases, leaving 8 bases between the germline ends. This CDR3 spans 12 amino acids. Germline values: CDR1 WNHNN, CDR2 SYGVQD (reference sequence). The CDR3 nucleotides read TGCGCCAGCAGTCGGCCAGGAGAGACCCAGTACTTC. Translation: CASSRPGETQYF.